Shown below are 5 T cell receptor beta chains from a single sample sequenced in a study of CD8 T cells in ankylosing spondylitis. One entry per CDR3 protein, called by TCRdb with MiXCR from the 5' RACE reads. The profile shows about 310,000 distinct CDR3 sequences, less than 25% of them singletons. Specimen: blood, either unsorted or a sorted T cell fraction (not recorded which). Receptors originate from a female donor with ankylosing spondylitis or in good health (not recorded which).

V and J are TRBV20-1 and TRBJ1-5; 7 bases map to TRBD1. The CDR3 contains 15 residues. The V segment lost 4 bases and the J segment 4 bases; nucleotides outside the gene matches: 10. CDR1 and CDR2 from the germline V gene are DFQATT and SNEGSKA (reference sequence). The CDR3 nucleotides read TGCAGTGCTACCCCAGGGGGAGGCCTGAATCAGCCCCAGCATTTT. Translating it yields CSATPGGGLNQPQHF.

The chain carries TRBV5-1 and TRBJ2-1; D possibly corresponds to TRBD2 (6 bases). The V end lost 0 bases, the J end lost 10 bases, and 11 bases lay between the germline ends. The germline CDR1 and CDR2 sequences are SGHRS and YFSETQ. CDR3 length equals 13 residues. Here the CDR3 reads CASSLVGGGEQFF. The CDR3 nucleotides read TGCGCCAGCAGCTTGGTGGGGGGAGGCGAGCAGTTCTTC.

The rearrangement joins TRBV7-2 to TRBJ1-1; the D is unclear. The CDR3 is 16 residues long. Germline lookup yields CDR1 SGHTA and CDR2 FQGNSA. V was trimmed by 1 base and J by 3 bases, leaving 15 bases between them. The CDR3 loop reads CASSLGRFQAYTEAFF. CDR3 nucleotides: TGTGCCAGCAGCTTAGGGCGTTTCCAGGCCTACACTGAAGCTTTCTTT.

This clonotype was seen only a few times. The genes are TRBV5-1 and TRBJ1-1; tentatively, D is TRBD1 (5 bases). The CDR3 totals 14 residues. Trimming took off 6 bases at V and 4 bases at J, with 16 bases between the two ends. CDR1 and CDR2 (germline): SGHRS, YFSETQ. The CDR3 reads CASKRGELGTEAFF. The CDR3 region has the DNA TGCGCCAGCAAGAGAGGGGAATTGGGCACTGAAGCTTTCTTT. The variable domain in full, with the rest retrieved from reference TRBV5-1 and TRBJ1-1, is KAGVTQTPRYLIKTRGQQVTLSCSPISGHRSVSWYQQTPGQGLQFLFEYFSETQRNKGNFPGRFSGRQFSNSRSEMNVSTLELGDSALYLCASKRGELGTEAFFGQGTRLTVV.

CDR3 sequence reads: CASSVVASLYTDTQYF. The CDR3 DNA reads as TGTGCCAGCAGCGTAGTGGCTAGCTTGTACACAGATACGCAGTATTTT. J is TRBJ2-3 and V is TRBV9, with TRBD2 as a possible D gene (5 bases). Trimming left V 0 bases short and J 2 bases short, with 13 bases between. The germline V gene has CDR1 SGDLS and CDR2 YYNGEE. The CDR3 runs 16 residues.